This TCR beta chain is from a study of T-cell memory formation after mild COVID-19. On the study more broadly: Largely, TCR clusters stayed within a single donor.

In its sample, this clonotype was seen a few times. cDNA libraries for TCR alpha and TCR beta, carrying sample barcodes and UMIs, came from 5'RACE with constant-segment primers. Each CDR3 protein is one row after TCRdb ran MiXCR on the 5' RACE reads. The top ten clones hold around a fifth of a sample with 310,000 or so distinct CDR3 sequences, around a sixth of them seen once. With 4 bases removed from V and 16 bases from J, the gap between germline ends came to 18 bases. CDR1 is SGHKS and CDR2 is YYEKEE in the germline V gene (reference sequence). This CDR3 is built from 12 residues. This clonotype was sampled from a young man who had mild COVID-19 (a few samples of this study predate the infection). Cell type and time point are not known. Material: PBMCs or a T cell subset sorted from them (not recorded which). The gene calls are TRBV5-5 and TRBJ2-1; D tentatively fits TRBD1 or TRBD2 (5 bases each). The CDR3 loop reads CASSLRDAEKFF. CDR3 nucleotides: TGTGCCAGCAGCCTCCGGGACGCGGAGAAATTCTTC.